A single sample gave rise to the 5 T cell receptor beta chains below, sequenced in a study of CD8 T cells in Susac syndrome. RNA amounts of roughly 0.45 to 1 ug underwent reverse transcription with random hexamers. MiXCR was run by TCRdb on the immunoSEQ multiplex PCR reads, yielding one entry per CDR3 protein. The sample includes a few hundred thousand distinct CDR3 sequences, more than 75% of them seen just once. The sample was CD8+ T cells from PBMCs. These receptors were obtained from a human donor with multiple sclerosis.

The chain recombines TRBV27 with TRBJ2-1, with D unclear. The CDR3 covers 14 residues. From germline, CDR1 is MNHEY and CDR2 SMNVEV (reference sequence). The germline V and J ends were trimmed by 7 bases and 0 bases, with 10 bases remaining between them. The CDR3 loop reads CASIDLSSYNEQFF. The CDR3 DNA reads as TGTGCCAGCATTGACTTGAGCTCCTACAATGAGCAGTTCTTC.

J is TRBJ2-1 and V is TRBV27; D is possibly TRBD2 (5 bases). Germline loops: CDR1 MNHEY, CDR2 SMNVEV (reference sequence). Trimming removed 8 bases from V and 6 bases from J, with 14 bases in between. This CDR3 spans 13 amino acids. CDR3 bases: TGTGCCAGCCGGCCCGCCGGACTCAATGAGCAGTTCTTC. Amino acid sequence: CASRPAGLNEQFF.

This clonotype was seen only a few times. J is TRBJ2-7 and V is TRBV28; D is possibly TRBD1 or TRBD2 (5 bases each). Germline V gene lookup returns CDR1 MDHEN and CDR2 SYDVKM. The CDR3 sequence is 16 residues long. The germline V and J ends were trimmed by 4 bases and 2 bases, with 18 bases remaining between them. DNA for the CDR3: TGTGCCAGCAGTTGGCCCCCCTCGGGGCATACCTACGAGCAGTACTTC. It specifies CASSWPPSGHTYEQYF.

The J gene is TRBJ1-5, the V gene TRBV25-1; D is possibly TRBD1 (5 bases). Germline loops: CDR1 MGHDK, CDR2 SYGVNS. The CDR3 has 14 amino acids. V gave up 6 bases and J gave up 1 base, with 10 bases separating them. This CDR3 reads CASSSTESNQPQHF. The DNA for the CDR3 is TGTGCCAGCAGCTCGACAGAGAGCAATCAGCCCCAGCATTTT.

V gene TRBV29-1 combines with J gene TRBJ2-5, with D perhaps matching TRBD1 or TRBD2 (5 bases each). Germline loops: CDR1 SQVTM, CDR2 ANQGSEA. V lost 3 bases to trimming and J lost 5 bases, with 10 bases between them. The CDR3 sequence is 12 residues long. The CDR3 region has the DNA TGCAGCGTTGATCCCGAGGGGGAGACCCAGTACTTC. It encodes CSVDPEGETQYF.